The present T cell receptor beta chain was sequenced within a study of graft-versus-host responses after intestinal transplantation. Across the whole study: Each recipient received anti-thymocyte globulin induction, then tacrolimus and steroids for about 3 years.

A note on this clone: Its antigen remains unidentified.

The repertoire was sequenced with immunoSEQ multiplex PCR; TCRdb's copy has only in-frame clones and lacks some. The data show some 140,000 clones, about nine tenths seen once. CDR1 and CDR2 (germline): GTSNPN, SVGIG (reference sequence). The CDR3 has 16 residues. Between the trimmed V and J ends, which lost 3 bases and 5 bases, there was a span of 23 bases. Whole-study findings and limits: Detection of GvH clones occurred in recipient marrow, and some had their first appearance in ileum or blood. When patients had graft-donor T cell macrochimerism, their allografts held high graft-versus-host to host-versus-graft clonal ratios.

The sequences come from unstimulated CD4+ T cells sorted from spleen or lymph node cells, collected before intestinal transplant. The V and J genes are TRBV30 and TRBJ2-7, with D possibly being TRBD2 (6 bases). This TCR was recovered from a human donor who received an intestinal transplant. CDR3 bases: TGTGCCTGGAGGCCCCGGGGGACGAGTTTGGGCCACGAGCAGTACTTC. Amino acids: CAWRPRGTSLGHEQYF.